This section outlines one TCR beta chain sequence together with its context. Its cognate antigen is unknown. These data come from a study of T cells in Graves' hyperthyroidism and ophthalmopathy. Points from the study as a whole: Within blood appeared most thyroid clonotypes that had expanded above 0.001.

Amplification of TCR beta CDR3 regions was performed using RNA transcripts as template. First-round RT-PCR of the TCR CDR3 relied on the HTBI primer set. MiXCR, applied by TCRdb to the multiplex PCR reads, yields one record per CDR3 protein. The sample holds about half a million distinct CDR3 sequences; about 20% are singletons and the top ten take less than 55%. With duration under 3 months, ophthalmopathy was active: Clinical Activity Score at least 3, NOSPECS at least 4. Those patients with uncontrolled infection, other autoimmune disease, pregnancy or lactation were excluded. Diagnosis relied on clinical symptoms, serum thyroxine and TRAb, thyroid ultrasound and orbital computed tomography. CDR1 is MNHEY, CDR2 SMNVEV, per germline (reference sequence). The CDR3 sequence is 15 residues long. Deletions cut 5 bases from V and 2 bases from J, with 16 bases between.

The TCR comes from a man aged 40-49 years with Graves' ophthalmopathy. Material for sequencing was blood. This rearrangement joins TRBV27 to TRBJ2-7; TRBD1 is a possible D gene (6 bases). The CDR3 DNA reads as TGTGCCAGCAGTAAAAAAAGGGACATGCCCTACGAGCAGTACTTC. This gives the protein CASSKKRDMPYEQYF.